Listed below are T cell receptor beta chains from one sample, sequenced in a study of blood T cells in healthy people across ages. TCRdb itself ran the 5' RACE reads through MiXCR, one entry per CDR3 protein. The table lists some 1.5 million distinct CDR3 sequences, 28% of them singletons. The sequenced sample consisted of blood. Receptors were obtained from a woman aged 25 to 45 in good health. Each CDR3 is given with its conserved first and last residue. Fields, in order: J gene, V gene, clone size, D gene, CDR3 DNA, CDR3 protein. A D gene is named only where the DNA matches it firmly. Only part of the rows carry a size: once, few, many, or a class if the clone is expanded.

TRBJ1-2 | TRBV7-9 | . | . | TGTGCCAGCAGCTTTTCAAGACAGGAAAAATATGGCTACACCTTC | CASSFSRQEKYGYTF
TRBJ2-7 | TRBV5-5 | . | . | TGTGCCAGCAGCTTATCGGCCGGGATAGTTGGCTACGAGCAGTACTTC | CASSLSAGIVGYEQYF
TRBJ1-2 | TRBV12-3/TRBV12-4 | . | TRBD1 | TGTGCCAGCAATAAGGGACAGTTCTATGGCTACACCTTC | CASNKGQFYGYTF
TRBJ1-6 | TRBV2 | . | . | TGTGCCACCCGGCGCATAGGTTCACCCCTCCACTTT | CATRRIGSPLHF
TRBJ2-1 | TRBV5-1 | . | TRBD1 | TGCGCCAGCAGCCCGGGACAGGGGGCGAATGTAGGCAATGAGCAGTTCTTC | CASSPGQGANVGNEQFF
TRBJ2-5 | TRBV7-2 | . | . | TGTGCCTGCAGCCCCGGGCACTGGGAGACCCAGTACTTC | CACSPGHWETQYF
TRBJ2-5 | TRBV7-8 | . | . | TGTGCCAGCAGCCTAGACTCGGGGCGGTGTAATGAGCAGTACTTC | CASSLDSGRCNEQYF
TRBJ2-3 | TRBV12-3/TRBV12-4 | . | . | TGTGCCAGCAGTTTACCGGGAGCGGGTGATACGCAGTATTTT | CASSLPGAGDTQYF
TRBJ2-1 | TRBV12-3/TRBV12-4 | many | . | TGTGCCAGCAGCTTTTCAGGCTCCTACAATGAGCAGTTCTTC | CASSFSGSYNEQFF
TRBJ1-1 | TRBV6-1 | . | . | TGTGCCTCCCGGAAACGGGCGATGAACACTGAAGCTTTCTTT | CASRKRAMNTEAFF
TRBJ2-1 | TRBV6-6 | . | . | TGTGCCAGCAGTTCCCGCTTTGAGCAGTTCTTC | CASSSRFEQFF
TRBJ2-5 | TRBV10-3 | many | TRBD1 | TGTGCCATCAGTGAGTCATTGGACAGGGGGGACGAGACCCAGTACTTC | CAISESLDRGDETQYF
TRBJ2-2 | TRBV9 | . | TRBD1 | TGTGCCAGCAGCGTAGGGGCGGCAGGGGGCCGGACCGGGGAGCTGTTTTTT | CASSVGAAGGRTGELFF
TRBJ2-3 | TRBV29-1 | . | . | TGCAGCGTTGAACCGACAGTAGGTACGCAGTATTTT | CSVEPTVGTQYF
TRBJ1-4 | TRBV29-1 | . | . | TGCAGCGTTGAAGGGAGGGACGGTGAAAAACTGTTTTTT | CSVEGRDGEKLFF
TRBJ2-1 | TRBV28 | . | TRBD1 | TGTGCCAGCAGTTTATGGGGGCAGGGGGCGCGGGATGAGCAGTTCTTC | CASSLWGQGARDEQFF
TRBJ1-1 | TRBV25-1 | . | TRBD1 | TGTGCCAGCAGTCCGGGACAGGTCCTGAGTGGCGCTGAAGCTTTCTTT | CASSPGQVLSGAEAFF
TRBJ2-1 | TRBV5-6 | . | TRBD2 | TGTGCCAGCAGCTTGGCCTCAGCGGGGGGGCCTTCCTATGAGCAGTTCTTC | CASSLASAGGPSYEQFF
TRBJ2-7 | TRBV10-3 | few | TRBD2 | TGTGCCATCGGCACCGGGACTAGCTCCTACGAGCAGTACTTC | CAIGTGTSSYEQYF
TRBJ2-1 | TRBV29-1 | many | . | TGCAGCGTTGACGAGCGGATCTACAATGAGCAGTTCTTC | CSVDERIYNEQFF
TRBJ2-1 | TRBV20-1 | . | TRBD1 | TGCAGTACTTACGGGACAGGTCACAATGAGCAGTTCTTC | CSTYGTGHNEQFF
TRBJ1-3 | TRBV10-3 | . | . | TGTGCCATCAGGAAGCAACAGGGAACTGGAAACACCATATATTTT | CAIRKQQGTGNTIYF
TRBJ1-4 | TRBV7-9 | few | . | TGTGCCAGCAGCTTAGGGGGGAGCCATGAAAAACTGTTTTTT | CASSLGGSHEKLFF